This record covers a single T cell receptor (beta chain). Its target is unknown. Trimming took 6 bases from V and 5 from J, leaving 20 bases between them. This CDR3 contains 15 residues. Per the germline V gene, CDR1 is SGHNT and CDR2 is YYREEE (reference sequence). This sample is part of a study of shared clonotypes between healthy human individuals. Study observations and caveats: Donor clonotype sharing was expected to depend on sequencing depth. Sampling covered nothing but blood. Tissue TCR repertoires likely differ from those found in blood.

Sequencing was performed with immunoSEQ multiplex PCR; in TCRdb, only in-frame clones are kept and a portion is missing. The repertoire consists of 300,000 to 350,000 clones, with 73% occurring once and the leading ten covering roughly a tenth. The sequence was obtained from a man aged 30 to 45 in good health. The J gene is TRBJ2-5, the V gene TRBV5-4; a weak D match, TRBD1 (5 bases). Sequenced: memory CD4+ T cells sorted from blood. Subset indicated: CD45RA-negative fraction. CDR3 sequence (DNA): TGTGCCAGCACCCCACAGGAGCTGGGTGGGGAGACCCAGTACTTC. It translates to CASTPQELGGETQYF.